This record looks at one TCR beta chain sequence and its context. The antigen is not known. Trimming left V 2 bases short and J 1 base short, with 5 bases between. This CDR3 comprises 13 residues. Per germline, CDR1 MNHNY and CDR2 SVGAGI (reference sequence). The PCR was carried out with 60 Vbeta primers and 13 Jbeta primers. Using immunoSEQ multiplex PCR, the repertoire was profiled, and TCRdb retains in-frame clones only, with some absent. The profile covers about 63,000 clones, with more than 65% appearing a single time and roughly 3% taken by the ten largest. The data originate from a study of cytomegalovirus exposure and HLA in healthy donors. Study-wide findings and caveats: According to an earlier analysis, most TCR beta V segments yielded productive rearrangements about 87% or about 30% of the time. V- and J-gene trimming of TCR beta was linked (in a later analysis) to a missense DCLRE1C variant. Reported results showed that the classifier diagnosed cytomegalovirus status with high specificity and sensitivity.

Sequencing used PBMCs. The sequence was collected from a woman in her 30s in good health and CMV-seronegative. The chain combines TRBV6-6 with TRBJ1-1; D gene ambiguous. CDR3: CASSYNSNTEAFF. DNA of the CDR3: TGTGCCAGCAGTTACAACTCGAACACTGAAGCTTTCTTT.